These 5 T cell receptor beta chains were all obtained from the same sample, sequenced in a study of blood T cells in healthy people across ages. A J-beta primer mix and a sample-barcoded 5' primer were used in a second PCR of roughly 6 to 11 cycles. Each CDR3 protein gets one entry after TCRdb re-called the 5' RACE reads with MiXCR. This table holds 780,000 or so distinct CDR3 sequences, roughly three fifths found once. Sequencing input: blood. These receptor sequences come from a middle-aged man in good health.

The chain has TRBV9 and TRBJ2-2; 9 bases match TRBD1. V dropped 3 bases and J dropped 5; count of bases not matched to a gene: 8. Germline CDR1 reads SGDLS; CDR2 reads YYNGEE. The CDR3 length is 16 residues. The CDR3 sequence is CASSGRDREVTGELFF. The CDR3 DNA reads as TGTGCCAGCAGCGGGAGGGACAGGGAAGTAACCGGGGAGCTGTTTTTT.

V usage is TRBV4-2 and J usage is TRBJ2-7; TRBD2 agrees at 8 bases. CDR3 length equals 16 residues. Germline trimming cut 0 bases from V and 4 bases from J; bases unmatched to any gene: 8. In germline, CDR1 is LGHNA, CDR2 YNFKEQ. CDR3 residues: CASSQDNGGRMYEQYF. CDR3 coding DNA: TGTGCCAGCAGCCAAGATAACGGCGGGAGGATGTACGAGCAGTACTTC.

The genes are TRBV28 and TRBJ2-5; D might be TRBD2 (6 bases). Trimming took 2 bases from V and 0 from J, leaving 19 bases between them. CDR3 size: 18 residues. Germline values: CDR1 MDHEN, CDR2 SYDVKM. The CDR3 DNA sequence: TGTGCCAGCAGTTTAGGGTCAGGCGGAGGGTGGGACCAAGAGACCCAGTACTTC. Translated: CASSLGSGGGWDQETQYF.

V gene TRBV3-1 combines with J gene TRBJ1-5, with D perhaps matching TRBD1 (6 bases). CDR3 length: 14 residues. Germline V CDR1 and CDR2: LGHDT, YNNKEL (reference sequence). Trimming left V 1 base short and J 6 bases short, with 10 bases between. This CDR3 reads CASSQGTEIQPQHF. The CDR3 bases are TGTGCCAGCAGCCAAGGGACAGAAATTCAGCCCCAGCATTTT.

CDR3 nucleotides: TGCAGTGCTAGCTGGGCCCTAGATTCCCAAGAGACCCAGTACTTC. This codes for CSASWALDSQETQYF. The chain combines TRBV20-1 with TRBJ2-5; D is ambiguous. The V gene lost 3 bases and the J gene lost 1 base, with 15 bases spanning the gap. Looked up from germline, CDR1 is DFQATT and CDR2 is SNEGSKA (reference sequence). The CDR3 contains 15 residues.